The 11 T cell receptor beta chains in this list originate from one sample, sequenced in a study of shared clonotypes between healthy human individuals. TCRdb's copy holds only in-frame clones and misses some; the assay was immunoSEQ multiplex PCR. The table lists around 1.9 million clones, just under 95% of them singletons. Naivety among CD8 cells was defined by CD45RO negativity and positive CCR7 selection, thereby excluding terminally differentiated effector memory CD45RA+ cells. Sequencing input: naive CD8+ T cells from PBMCs. The receptors shown here come from a man between 18 and 35 years old in good health. Some clones in this sample may be carry-over from other donors' samples.

The gene calls are TRBV5-1 and TRBJ2-7; D call uncertain. The germline V gene encodes CDR1 SGHRS and CDR2 YFSETQ. The V gene lost 4 bases and the J gene lost 2 bases, with 16 bases spanning the gap. The CDR3 has 15 amino acids. The CDR3 spells CASSLGHATTYEQYF. CDR3 DNA: TGCGCCAGCAGCCTAGGTCACGCGACGACCTACGAGCAGTACTTC.

The genes are TRBV27 and TRBJ2-5; weak D call: TRBD1 (5 bases). Trimming removed 6 bases from V and 4 bases from J, with 21 bases in between. The germline CDR1 and CDR2 sequences are MNHEY and SMNVEV (reference sequence). The CDR3 length is 16 residues. The CDR3 DNA reads TGTGCCAGCAGGGAAGAAGGGGCCCGCAGTATAGAGACCCAGTACTTC. This codes for CASREEGARSIETQYF.

The chain combines TRBV19 with TRBJ1-5; D not resolved. CDR3 length: 16 amino acids. The germline V gene encodes CDR1 LNHDA and CDR2 SQIVND (reference sequence). Trimming shortened V by 1 base and J by 0 bases, and 10 bases separated the two germline ends. The CDR3 loop reads CASSIAPSYSNQPQHF. CDR3 nucleotide sequence: TGTGCCAGTAGTATAGCGCCGTCTTATAGCAATCAGCCCCAGCATTTT.

The rearrangement joins TRBV30 to TRBJ2-1, with 8 nucleotides matching TRBD2. Unmatched junction bases numbered 24, after V lost 4 bases and J lost 7 bases. CDR3 size: 19 residues. CDR1 is GTSNPN and CDR2 is SVGIG in the germline V gene (reference sequence). The CDR3, as DNA: TGTGCCTGGACCCGGGGGGCCCTAAGAGCGGGAGAGGGGCGGAATGAGCAGTTCTTC. It is translated as CAWTRGALRAGEGRNEQFF.

The chain links TRBV27 to TRBJ2-3, with 11 bases fitting TRBD2. The CDR3 extends over 16 amino acids. The junction had 8 bases not matched to a gene; V was cut back by 5 bases and J by 4 bases. Germline V gene data show CDR1 as MNHEY and CDR2 as SMNVEV (reference sequence). CDR3 amino acids: CASSPLLAGGADTQYF. The CDR3 nucleotides read TGTGCCAGCAGTCCGCTTCTAGCGGGAGGTGCAGATACGCAGTATTTT.

Of note for this clone: Other DNA sequences in this sample translate to the same CDR3. The rearrangement uses TRBV29-1 and TRBJ2-7; no clear D. V lost 6 bases, J lost 4 bases, and 7 bases lay in between. Germline V gene data show CDR1 as SQVTM and CDR2 as ANQGSEA. The CDR3 sequence is 10 residues long. The CDR3 sequence is CSVKGYEQYF. CDR3 DNA sequence: TGCAGCGTCAAGGGTTACGAGCAGTACTTC.

This clone was picked up one time. V and J are TRBV6-6 and TRBJ2-4, with D unresolved. Trimming took 5 bases from V and 1 from J, leaving 12 bases between them. This CDR3 has 15 residues. The germline CDR1 and CDR2 sequences are MNHNY and SVGAGI (reference sequence). CDR3 in amino acids: CASSVSQRAKNIQYF. CDR3 in DNA: TGTGCCAGCAGTGTTTCTCAGAGGGCCAAAAACATTCAGTACTTC.

On this clone: The same CDR3 arises from other DNA sequences in this sample as well. The chain carries TRBV9 and TRBJ2-2; D is possibly TRBD1 (5 bases). The CDR3 runs to 14 residues. Trimming cost V 0 bases and J 8 bases, with 11 bases left between them. The V gene's germline CDR1 is SGDLS and CDR2 YYNGEE. CDR3 DNA: TGTGCCAGCAGCGTAGGGTCTGGGGCTGGGGAGCTGTTTTTT. Amino acids: CASSVGSGAGELFF.

The chain links TRBV10-3 to TRBJ2-7; D is perhaps TRBD1 (5 bases). Germline CDR1 ENHRY, CDR2 SYGVKD. V was clipped by 7 bases and J by 3 bases, with 13 bases between them. This CDR3 comprises 13 residues. DNA for the CDR3: TGTGCCATCACCCCGGACACGGGCTACGAGCAGTACTTC. Translation gives CAITPDTGYEQYF.

The rearrangement uses TRBV9 and TRBJ2-1; D possibly corresponds to TRBD1 (6 bases). Per germline, CDR1 SGDLS and CDR2 YYNGEE. The CDR3 covers 14 residues. Trimming shortened V by 4 bases and J by 8 bases, and 16 bases separated the two germline ends. The CDR3 region is CASSRQLPGDEQFF. The CDR3 nucleotides read TGTGCCAGCAGCCGACAGCTCCCAGGGGATGAGCAGTTCTTC.

The chain employs TRBV10-3 and TRBJ2-2; TRBD1 matches at 8 bases. CDR1 and CDR2 from the germline V gene are ENHRY and SYGVKD. The CDR3 consists of 15 residues. V was clipped by 7 bases and J by 5 bases; unmatched bases: 9. The CDR3 DNA follows: TGTGCCATCAAGGAGACAGGGGCGATAACCGGGGAGCTGTTTTTT. Translation gives CAIKETGAITGELFF.